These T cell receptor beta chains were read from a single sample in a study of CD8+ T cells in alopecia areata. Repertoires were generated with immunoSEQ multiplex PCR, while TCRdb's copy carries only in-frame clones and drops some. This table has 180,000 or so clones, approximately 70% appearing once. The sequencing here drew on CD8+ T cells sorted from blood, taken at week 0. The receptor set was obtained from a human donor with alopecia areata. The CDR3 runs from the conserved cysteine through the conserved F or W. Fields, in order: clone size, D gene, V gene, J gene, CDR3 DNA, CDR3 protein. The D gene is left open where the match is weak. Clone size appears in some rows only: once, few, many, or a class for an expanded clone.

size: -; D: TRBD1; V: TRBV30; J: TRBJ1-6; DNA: TGTGCCTGGAGTGTCGGGACAGTTGGTTCACCCCTCCACTTT; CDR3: CAWSVGTVGSPLHF
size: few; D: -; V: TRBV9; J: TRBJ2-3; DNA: TGTGCCAGCAGACCCAGGGAGAGGGATACGCAGTATTTT; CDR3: CASRPRERDTQYF
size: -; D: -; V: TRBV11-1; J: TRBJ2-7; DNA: TGTGCCAGCAGTTTAGAGGCTGTCGAGGTCTACGAGCAGTACTTC; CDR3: CASSLEAVEVYEQYF
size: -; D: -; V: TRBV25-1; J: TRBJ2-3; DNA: TGTGCCAGCAGTGTCCACACAACAGATACGCAGTATTTT; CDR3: CASSVHTTDTQYF
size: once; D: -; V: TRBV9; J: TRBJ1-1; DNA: TGTGCCAGCAGCAAGGTGAGGGCTTGGACTGAAGCTTTCTTT; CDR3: CASSKVRAWTEAFF
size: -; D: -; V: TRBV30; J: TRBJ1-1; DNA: TGTGCCTGGGACCTACAGGGAACAGGGACTGAAGCTTTCTTT; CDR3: CAWDLQGTGTEAFF
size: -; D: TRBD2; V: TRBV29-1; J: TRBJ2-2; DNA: TGCAGCACCCGACTAGCGGGGGGGGAGCTGTTTTTT; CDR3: CSTRLAGGELFF
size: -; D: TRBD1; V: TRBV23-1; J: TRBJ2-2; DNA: TGCGCCAGCAGTCAACTTGGACAGGGCATAGTGAACACCGGGGAGCTGTTTTTT; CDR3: CASSQLGQGIVNTGELFF
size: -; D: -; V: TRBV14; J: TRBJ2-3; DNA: TGTGCCAGCAGCCAGGGTGGCCCAGATACGCAGTATTTT; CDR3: CASSQGGPDTQYF
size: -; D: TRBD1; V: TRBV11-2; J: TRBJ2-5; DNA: TGTGCCAGCAGCAAAGGGACAGGGGGCGCAGAGACCCAGTACTTC; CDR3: CASSKGTGGAETQYF
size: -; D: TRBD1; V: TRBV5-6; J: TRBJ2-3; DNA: TGTGCCAGCAGCGGAACCCCGACAGGGGGCGGGGAAGATACGCAGTATTTT; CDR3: CASSGTPTGGGEDTQYF
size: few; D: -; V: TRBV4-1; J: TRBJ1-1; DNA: TGCGCCAGCAGCCTAGGGAACACTGAAGCTTTCTTT; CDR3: CASSLGNTEAFF
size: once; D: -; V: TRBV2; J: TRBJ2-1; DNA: TGTGCCAGAAGACCAGGGGCGGCATATGAGCAGTTCTTC; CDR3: CARRPGAAYEQFF
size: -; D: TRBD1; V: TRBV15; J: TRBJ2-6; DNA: TGTGCCACCAGCAGGTCCGGGACAGACTTCGGGGCCAACGTCCTGACTTTC; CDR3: CATSRSGTDFGANVLTF
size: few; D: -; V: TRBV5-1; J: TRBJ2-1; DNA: TGCGCCAGCAGCCCCCTTGGGGGCACAAGTACCTACAATGAGCAGTTCTTC; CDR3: CASSPLGGTSTYNEQFF
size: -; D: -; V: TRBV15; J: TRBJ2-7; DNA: TGTGCCACCAGCGCCGGTGGCGAGCAGTACTTC; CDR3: CATSAGGEQYF
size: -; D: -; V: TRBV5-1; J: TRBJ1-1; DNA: TGCGCCAGCAGCTTGGTATTCCAGCCCATGAACACTGAAGCTTTCTTT; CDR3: CASSLVFQPMNTEAFF
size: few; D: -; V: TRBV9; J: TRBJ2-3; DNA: TGTGCCAGCAGAGGTTTAGCAGATACGCAGTATTTT; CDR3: CASRGLADTQYF
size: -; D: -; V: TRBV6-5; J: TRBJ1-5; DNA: TGTGCCAGCAGCCTCGGGCCGGGGGATCAGCCCCAGCATTTT; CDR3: CASSLGPGDQPQHF
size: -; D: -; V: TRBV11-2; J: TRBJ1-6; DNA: TGTGCCAGCAGCCTCGGGACGGTGAATAATTCACCCCTCCACTTT; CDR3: CASSLGTVNNSPLHF
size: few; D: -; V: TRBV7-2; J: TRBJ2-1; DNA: TGTGCCAGCAGCTTAAAATCAGCTTACAATGAGCAGTTCTTC; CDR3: CASSLKSAYNEQFF
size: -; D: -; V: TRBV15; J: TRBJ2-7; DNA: TGTGCCACCAGCCCTACAGGTACCTACGAGCAGTACTTC; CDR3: CATSPTGTYEQYF
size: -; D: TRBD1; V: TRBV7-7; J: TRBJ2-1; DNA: TGTGCTAGCAGCTTAAGACAGGGGTACCATGAGCAGTTCTTC; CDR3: CASSLRQGYHEQFF
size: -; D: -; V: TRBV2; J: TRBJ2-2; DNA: TGTGCCAGCGGACAGAGGAGGGAGCTGTTTTTT; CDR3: CASGQRRELFF
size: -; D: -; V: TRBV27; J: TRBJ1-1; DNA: TGTGCCAGCAGTTTAGGCGGCAGGACGAACACTGAAGCTTTCTTT; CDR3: CASSLGGRTNTEAFF
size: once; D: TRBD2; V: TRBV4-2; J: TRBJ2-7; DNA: TGTGCCAGCAGCCAAGATCCTGGTAGCGGGGGGGCCGAGCAGTACTTC; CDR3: CASSQDPGSGGAEQYF
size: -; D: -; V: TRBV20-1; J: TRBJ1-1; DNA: TGCAGTGCTCCCGGACGCGCTGAAGCTTTCTTT; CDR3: CSAPGRAEAFF
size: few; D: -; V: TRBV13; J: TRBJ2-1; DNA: TGTGCCAGCACCCCGGGTAGGGGGGCGGGCAATGAGCAGTTCTTC; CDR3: CASTPGRGAGNEQFF
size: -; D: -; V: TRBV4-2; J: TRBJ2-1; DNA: TGTGCCAGCGGGACCCCGGTCGGCAATGAGCAGTTCTTC; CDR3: CASGTPVGNEQFF
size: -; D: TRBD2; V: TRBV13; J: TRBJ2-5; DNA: TGTGCCAGCAGCTCCCCCATAGGCGGGGGGGCCGAGGAGACCCAGTACTTC; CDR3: CASSSPIGGGAEETQYF
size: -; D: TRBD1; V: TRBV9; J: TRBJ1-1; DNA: TGTGCCAGCAGCGTTCGACAGGGAGGCACTGAAGCTTTCTTT; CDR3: CASSVRQGGTEAFF
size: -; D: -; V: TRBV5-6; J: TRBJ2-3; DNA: TGTGCCAGTTACACTGGCCCCACAGATACGCAGTATTTT; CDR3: CASYTGPTDTQYF
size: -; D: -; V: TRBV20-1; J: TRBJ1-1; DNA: TGCAGTGCTAGTGGTGCTGAAGCTTTCTTT; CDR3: CSASGAEAFF
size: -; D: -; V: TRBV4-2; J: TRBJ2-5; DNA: TGTGCCAGCAGCCAAGCTTTAGCGCAGCAAGAGACCCAGTACTTC; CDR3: CASSQALAQQETQYF
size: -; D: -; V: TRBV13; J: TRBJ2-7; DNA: TGTGCCAGCAGCTCCCGGGACGCCGATTACGAGCAGTACTTC; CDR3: CASSSRDADYEQYF
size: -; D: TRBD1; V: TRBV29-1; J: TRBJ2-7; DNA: TGCAGCGTTCGGACAGGAACGTACGAGCAGTACTTC; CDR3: CSVRTGTYEQYF
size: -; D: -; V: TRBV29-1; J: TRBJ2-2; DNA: TGCAGCGTTCTAAAGGTCGAGGGGGAGCTGTTTTTT; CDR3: CSVLKVEGELFF
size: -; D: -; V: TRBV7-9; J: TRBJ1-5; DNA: TGTGCCAGCAGCCAAGACGGTAGCAATCAGCCCCAGCATTTT; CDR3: CASSQDGSNQPQHF
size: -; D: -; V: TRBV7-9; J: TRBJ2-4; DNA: TGTGCCAGCAGCCCGCCGTCATTAGACATTCAGTACTTC; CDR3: CASSPPSLDIQYF
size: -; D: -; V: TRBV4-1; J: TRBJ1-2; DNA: TGCGCCAGCAGCCACCAGGACCACGGGGATGGCTACACCTTC; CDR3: CASSHQDHGDGYTF
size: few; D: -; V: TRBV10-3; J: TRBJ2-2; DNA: TGTGCCATCAGTGATGAAGCGGCCGGGGAGCTGTTTTTT; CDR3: CAISDEAAGELFF
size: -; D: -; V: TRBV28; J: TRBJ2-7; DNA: TGTGCCAGCAGTAACCTAGCGAACCGATACTACGAGCAGTACTTC; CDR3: CASSNLANRYYEQYF
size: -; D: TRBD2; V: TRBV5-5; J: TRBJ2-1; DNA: TGTGCCAGCAGCCCCCCTCGGGGGGGTGAGCAGTTCTTC; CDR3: CASSPPRGGEQFF
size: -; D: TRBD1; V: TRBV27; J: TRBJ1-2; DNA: TGTGCCAGCAGACCGCAGGGGGCTAGCTATGGCTACACCTTC; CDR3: CASRPQGASYGYTF
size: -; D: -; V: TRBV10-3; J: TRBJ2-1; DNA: TGTGCCATCAGTGACCCGGGACCAGTCAATGAGCAGTTCTTC; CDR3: CAISDPGPVNEQFF
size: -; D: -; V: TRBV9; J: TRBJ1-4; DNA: TGTGCCAGCAGCGTAAACGGGGTCGAGGAAAAACTGTTTTTT; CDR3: CASSVNGVEEKLFF
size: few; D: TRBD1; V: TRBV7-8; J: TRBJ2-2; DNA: TGTGCCAGCAGCACAGGGGTTGACACCGGGGAGCTGTTTTTT; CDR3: CASSTGVDTGELFF
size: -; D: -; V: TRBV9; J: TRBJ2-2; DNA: TGTGCCAGCAGCGACGGGCAGCGGTCGGGACGGGAGCTGTTTTTT; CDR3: CASSDGQRSGRELFF
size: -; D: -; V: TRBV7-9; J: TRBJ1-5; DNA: TGTGCCAGCAGCTTCCCCAATCAGCCCCAGCATTTT; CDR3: CASSFPNQPQHF
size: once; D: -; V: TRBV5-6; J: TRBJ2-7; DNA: TGTGCCAGCAGCTTGGGGGGGACTCTATCCTACGAGCAGTACTTC; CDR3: CASSLGGTLSYEQYF
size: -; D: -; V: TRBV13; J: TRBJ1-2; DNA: TGTGCCAGCAGCTTAGGCTCCGTGACTGCAAACTATGGCTACACCTTC; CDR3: CASSLGSVTANYGYTF
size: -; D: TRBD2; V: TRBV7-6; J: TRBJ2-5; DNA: TGTGCCAGTAGTCGGACTAGCGGGGCGGGGGAGACCCAGTACTTC; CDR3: CASSRTSGAGETQYF
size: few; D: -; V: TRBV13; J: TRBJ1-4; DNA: TGTGCCAGCAGCTTAGGCCAGGGTTTAGGTGAAAAACTGTTTTTT; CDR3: CASSLGQGLGEKLFF
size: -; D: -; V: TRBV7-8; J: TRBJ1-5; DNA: TGTGCCAGCAGCCCCGCTAGGGGGTTGGGGCAGCCCCAGCATTTT; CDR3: CASSPARGLGQPQHF
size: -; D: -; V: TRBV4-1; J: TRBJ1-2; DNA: TGCGCCAGCAGCGAAGAGGCCGGTCGGCTCTACACCTTC; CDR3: CASSEEAGRLYTF
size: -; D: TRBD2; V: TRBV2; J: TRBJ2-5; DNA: TGTGCCAGCAGGGGACTAGCGGGGGGCGGCATCCAGTACTTC; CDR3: CASRGLAGGGIQYF